This entry describes one T cell receptor (beta chain). The data belong to a study of CD8 T cells in Susac syndrome. Germline lookup yields CDR1 SGHAT and CDR2 FQNNGV. V lost 1 base and J lost 7, with 4 bases in between. The CDR3 loop spans 12 amino acids. When the RNA was reverse transcribed, random hexamers were used with an input of 0.5 to 1 ug. TCRdb called the immunoSEQ multiplex PCR reads again in MiXCR, with one record for every CDR3 protein. Of about 150,000 distinct CDR3 sequences detected, just under 95% appear once; the ten largest clones hold approximately 0.17%. This chain uses TRBV11-2 with TRBJ1-4; D uncertain. The sequencing sample was made of CD8+ T cells from PBMCs. The receptor comes from a human donor with Susac syndrome. Here the CDR3 DNA reads TGTGCCAGCAGCTTAGCCGGTGAAAAACTGTTTTTT. Amino acids: CASSLAGEKLFF.